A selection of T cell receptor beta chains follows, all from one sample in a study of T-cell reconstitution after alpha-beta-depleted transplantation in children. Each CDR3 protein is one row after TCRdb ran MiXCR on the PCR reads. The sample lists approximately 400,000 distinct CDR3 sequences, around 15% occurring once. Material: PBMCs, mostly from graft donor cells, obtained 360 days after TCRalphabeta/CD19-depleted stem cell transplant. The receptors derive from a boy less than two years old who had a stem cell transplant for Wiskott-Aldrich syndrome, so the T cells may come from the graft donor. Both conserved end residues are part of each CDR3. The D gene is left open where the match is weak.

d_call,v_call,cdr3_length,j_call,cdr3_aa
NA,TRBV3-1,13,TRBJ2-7,CASSQRRFLEQYF
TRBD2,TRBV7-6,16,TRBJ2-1,CASSYWTSGGGNEQFF
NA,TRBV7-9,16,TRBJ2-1,CASSLGEGTGRIEQFF
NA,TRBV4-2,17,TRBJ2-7,CASSQEFALLGGYEQYF
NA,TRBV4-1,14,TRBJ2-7,CASSPQEVPYEQYF
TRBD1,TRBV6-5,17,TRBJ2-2,CASSYLGQGANTGELFF
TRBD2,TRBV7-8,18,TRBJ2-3,CASSEVEGLVFREDTQYF
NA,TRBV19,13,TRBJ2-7,CASSRGEVYEQYF
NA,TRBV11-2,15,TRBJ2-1,CASSSPGTVYNEQFF
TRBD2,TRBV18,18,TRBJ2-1,CASSPLPTSGLMGNEQFF
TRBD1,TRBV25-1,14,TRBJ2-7,CASSPHRGAYEQYF